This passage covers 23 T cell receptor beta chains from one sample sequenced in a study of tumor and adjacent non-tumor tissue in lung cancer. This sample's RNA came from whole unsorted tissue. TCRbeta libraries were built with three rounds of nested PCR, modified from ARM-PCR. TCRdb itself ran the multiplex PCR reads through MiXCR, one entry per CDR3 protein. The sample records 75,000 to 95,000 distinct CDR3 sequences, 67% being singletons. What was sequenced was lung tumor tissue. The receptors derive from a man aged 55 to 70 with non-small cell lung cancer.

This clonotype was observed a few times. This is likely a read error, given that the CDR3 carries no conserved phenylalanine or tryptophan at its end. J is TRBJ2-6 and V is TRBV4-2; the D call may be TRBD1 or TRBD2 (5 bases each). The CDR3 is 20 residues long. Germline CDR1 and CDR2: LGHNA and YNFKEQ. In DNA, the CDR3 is TGTGCCAGCAGCCAAGGGTCCCCCGGGATAAACCCCTCTGGGGCCAACGTACTGACTTTA. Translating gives CASSQGSPGINPSGANVLTL.

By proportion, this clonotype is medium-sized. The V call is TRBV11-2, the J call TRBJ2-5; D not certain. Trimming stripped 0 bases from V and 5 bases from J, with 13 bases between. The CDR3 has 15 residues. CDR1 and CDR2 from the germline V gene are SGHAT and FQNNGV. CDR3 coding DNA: TGTGCCAGCAGCTTAGATCGGGTAGGGCCCGAGACCCAGTACTTC. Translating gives CASSLDRVGPETQYF.

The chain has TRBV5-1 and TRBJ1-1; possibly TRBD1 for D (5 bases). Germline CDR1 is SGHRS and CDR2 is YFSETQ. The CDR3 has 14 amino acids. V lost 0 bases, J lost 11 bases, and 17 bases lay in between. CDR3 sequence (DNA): TGCGCCAGCAGCTTGGCCCAGGGCGGCGGTGATGCTTTCTTT. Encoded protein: CASSLAQGGGDAFF.

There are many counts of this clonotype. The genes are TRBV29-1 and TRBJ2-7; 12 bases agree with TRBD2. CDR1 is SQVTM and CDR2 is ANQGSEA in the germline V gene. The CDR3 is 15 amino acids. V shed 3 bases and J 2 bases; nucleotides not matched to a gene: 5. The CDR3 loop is CSVDGLAGPPYEQYF. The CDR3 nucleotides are TGCAGCGTTGATGGACTAGCGGGACCTCCCTACGAGCAGTACTTC.

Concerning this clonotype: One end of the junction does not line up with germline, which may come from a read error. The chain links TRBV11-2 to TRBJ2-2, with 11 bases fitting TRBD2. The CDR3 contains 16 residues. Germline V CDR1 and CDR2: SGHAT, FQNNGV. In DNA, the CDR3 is TGTGCCAGCAGGCTACTAGCGGGAGTGGGCACCGGGGAGCTATTTTTT. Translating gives CASRLLAGVGTGELFF.

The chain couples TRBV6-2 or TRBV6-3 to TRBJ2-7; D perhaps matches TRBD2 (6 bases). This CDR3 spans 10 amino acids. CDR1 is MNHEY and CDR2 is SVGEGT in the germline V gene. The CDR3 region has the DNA TGTACCAGCAGTTCGACTAGTTATTACGTC. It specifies CTSSSTSYYV.

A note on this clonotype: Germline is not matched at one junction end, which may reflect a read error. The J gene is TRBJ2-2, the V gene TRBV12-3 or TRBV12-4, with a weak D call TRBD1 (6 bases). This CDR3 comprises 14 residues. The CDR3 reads CASRDKGETGELFF. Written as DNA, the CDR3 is TGTGCCAGTCGGGACAAGGGGGAAACCGGGGAGCTTTTTTTT.

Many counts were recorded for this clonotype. This CDR3 is CSVQEGTVTDTQYF. In DNA, the CDR3 is TGCAGCGTCCAAGAGGGGACAGTCACAGATACGCAGTATTTT. This sequence joins TRBV29-1 and TRBJ2-3; TRBD1 agrees at 7 bases. The CDR3 loop spans 14 amino acids. The junction had 8 bases not matched to a gene; V was cut back by 6 bases and J by 2 bases. Germline CDR1 reads SQVTM; CDR2 reads ANQGSEA.

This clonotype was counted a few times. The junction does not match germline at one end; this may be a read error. The chain's CDR3 is CAGSFGTGNEQYF. DNA of the CDR3: TGCGCCGGCAGCTTCGGGACAGGGAACGAGCAGTACTTC. This chain links TRBV5-1 with TRBJ2-7; 9 positions agree with TRBD1. CDR1 is SGHRS and CDR2 is YFSETQ in the germline V gene. The CDR3 is 13 residues long.

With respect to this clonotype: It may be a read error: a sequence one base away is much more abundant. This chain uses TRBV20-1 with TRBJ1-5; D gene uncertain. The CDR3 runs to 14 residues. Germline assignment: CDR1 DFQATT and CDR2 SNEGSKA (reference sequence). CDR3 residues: CSARDPGDNQPRHF. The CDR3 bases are TGCAGTGCTAGAGATCCGGGAGACAATCAGCCCCGGCATTTT.

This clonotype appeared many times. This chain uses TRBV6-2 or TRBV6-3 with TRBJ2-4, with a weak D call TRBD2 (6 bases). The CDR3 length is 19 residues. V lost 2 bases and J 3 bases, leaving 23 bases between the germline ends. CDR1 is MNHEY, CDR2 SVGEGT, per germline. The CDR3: CASSYNQGSEGLSKNIQYF. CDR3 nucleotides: TGTGCCAGCAGTTACAACCAAGGGTCGGAGGGCCTGAGCAAAAACATTCAGTACTTC.

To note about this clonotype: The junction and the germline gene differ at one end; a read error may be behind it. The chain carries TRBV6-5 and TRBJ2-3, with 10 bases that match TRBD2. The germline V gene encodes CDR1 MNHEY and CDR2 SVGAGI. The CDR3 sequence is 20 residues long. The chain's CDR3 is CVSSRPTSGDHTRMSGTQYF. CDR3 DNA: TGTGTCAGCAGTAGACCAACTAGCGGGGACCATACCCGAATGTCTGGTACGCAGTATTTT.

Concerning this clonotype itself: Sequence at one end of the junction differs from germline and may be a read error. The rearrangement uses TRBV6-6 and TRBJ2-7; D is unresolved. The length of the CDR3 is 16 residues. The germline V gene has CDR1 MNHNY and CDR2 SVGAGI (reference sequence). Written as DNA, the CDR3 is TGTGCCAGTAGTTACTCCCCAGGAGCTCCCTACGAGGAGCAGTACTTC. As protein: CASSYSPGAPYEEQYF.

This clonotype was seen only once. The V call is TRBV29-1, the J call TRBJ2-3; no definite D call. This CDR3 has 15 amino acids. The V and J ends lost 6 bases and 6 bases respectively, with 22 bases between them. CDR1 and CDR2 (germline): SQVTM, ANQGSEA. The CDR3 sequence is CSVAGVLRSIDTQYF. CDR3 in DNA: TGCAGCGTCGCCGGCGTACTCCGGAGCATTGATACGCAGTATTTT.

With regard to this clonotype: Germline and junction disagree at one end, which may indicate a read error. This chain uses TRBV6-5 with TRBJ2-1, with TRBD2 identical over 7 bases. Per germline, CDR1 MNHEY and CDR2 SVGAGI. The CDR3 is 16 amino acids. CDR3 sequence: CARSYVGGRRGNVQFF. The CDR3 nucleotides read TGTGCCAGGAGTTATGTCGGCGGGAGAAGGGGCAATGTGCAGTTCTTC.

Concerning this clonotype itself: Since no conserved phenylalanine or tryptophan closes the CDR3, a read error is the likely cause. CDR3 sequence: CASSFGMGRTGELFY. CDR3 sequence (DNA): TGTGCCAGCAGCTTTGGCATGGGGCGCACCGGGGAGCTGTTTTAT. This chain uses TRBV5-5 with TRBJ2-2; D may be TRBD1 (5 bases). This CDR3 spans 15 amino acids. Germline CDR1 SGHKS, CDR2 YYEKEE (reference sequence). Trimming took off 2 bases at V and 4 bases at J, with 12 bases between the two ends.

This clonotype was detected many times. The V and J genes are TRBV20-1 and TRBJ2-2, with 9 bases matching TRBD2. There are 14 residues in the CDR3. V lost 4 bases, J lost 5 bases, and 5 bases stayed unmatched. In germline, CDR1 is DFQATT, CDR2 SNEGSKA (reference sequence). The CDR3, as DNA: TGCAGTGCTATGCTAGCGGGACGGACCGGGGAGCTGTTTTTT. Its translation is CSAMLAGRTGELFF.

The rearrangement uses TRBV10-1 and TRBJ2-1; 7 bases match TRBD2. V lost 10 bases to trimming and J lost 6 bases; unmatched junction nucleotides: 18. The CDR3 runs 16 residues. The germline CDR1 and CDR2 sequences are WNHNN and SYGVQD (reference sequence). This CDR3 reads CATKLFFLREPNEQFF. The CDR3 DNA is TGCGCCACCAAACTCTTTTTCTTGCGGGAGCCCAATGAGCAGTTCTTC.

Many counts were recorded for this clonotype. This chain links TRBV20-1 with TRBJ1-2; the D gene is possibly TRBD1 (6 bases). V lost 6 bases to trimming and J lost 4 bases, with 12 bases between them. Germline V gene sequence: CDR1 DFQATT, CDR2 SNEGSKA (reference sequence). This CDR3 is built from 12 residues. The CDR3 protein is CSALGAGYGYTF. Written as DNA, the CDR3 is TGCAGTGCCTTGGGGGCTGGCTATGGCTACACCTTC.

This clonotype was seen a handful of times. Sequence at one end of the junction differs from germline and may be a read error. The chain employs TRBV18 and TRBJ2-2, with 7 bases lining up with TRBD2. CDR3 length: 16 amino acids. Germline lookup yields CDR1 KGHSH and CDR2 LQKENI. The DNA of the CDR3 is TGTGCCAGCTCACACACGGGGGGACCGAACACCGAGGAGCTGTTTTTT. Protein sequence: CASSHTGGPNTEELFF.

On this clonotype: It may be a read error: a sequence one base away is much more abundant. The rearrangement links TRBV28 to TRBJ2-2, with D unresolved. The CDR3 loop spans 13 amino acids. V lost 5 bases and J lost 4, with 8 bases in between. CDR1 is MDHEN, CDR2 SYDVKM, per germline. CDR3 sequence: CASSPVSTGELFF. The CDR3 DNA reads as TGTGCCAGCAGTCCAGTGAGCACCGGGGAGCTGTTTTTT.

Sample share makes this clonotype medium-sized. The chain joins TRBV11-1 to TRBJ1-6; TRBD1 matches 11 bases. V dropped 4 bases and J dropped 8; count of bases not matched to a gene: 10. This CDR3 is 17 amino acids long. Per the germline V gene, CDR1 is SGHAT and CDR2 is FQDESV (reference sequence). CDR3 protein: CASSSPRTGGDYSPLHF. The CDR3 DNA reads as TGTGCCAGCAGCTCCCCCCGGACAGGGGGCGATTATTCACCCCTCCACTTT.

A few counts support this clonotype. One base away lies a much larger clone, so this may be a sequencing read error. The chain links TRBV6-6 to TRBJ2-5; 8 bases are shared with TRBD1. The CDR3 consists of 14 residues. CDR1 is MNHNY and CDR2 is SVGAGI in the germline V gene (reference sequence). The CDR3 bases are TGTGCCAGCAGTTACCACAGGGGGGCAGAGGCCCAGTACTTC. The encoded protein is CASSYHRGAEAQYF.